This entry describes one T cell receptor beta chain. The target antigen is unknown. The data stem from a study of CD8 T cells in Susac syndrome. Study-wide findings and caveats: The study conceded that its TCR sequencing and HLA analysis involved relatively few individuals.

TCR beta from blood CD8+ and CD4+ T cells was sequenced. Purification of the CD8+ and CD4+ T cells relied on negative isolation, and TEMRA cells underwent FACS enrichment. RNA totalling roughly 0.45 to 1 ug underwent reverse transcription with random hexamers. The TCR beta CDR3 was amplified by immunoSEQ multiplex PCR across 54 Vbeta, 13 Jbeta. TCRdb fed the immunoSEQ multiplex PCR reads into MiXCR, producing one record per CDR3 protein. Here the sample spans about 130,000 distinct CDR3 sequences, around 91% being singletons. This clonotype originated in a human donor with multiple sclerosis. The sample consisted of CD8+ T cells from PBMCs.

CDR3 sequence: CATSSWGGPGTGELFF. In DNA, the CDR3 is TGTGCCACCAGCAGTTGGGGAGGGCCGGGCACCGGGGAGCTGTTTTTT. The gene calls are TRBV15 and TRBJ2-2; 7 bases agree with TRBD2. Germline V gene data show CDR1 as LNHNV and CDR2 as YYDKDF (reference sequence). This CDR3 region has 16 residues. J lost 4 bases, V lost 3 bases, and 8 bases had no gene match.